This TCR beta chain was sequenced in a study of patients and donors after allogeneic stem cell transplantation. CDR3 length: 14 residues. Germline CDR1 SGHAT, CDR2 FQNNGV. V was pared by 10 bases and J by 4 bases, with 6 bases of the junction left unmatched. Using its own MiXCR run on the RT-PCR reads, TCRdb lists one record per CDR3 protein. The profile covers 800,000 to 1,000,000 distinct CDR3 sequences, with under 20% appearing a single time and around 6% taken by the ten largest. This clonotype was seen only a few times. The sequenced sample consisted of blood, either unsorted or a sorted T cell fraction (not recorded which). The genes are TRBV11-2 and TRBJ2-1; TRBD2 matches at 11 bases. The source of this sequence is a human donor who was either an allogeneic HSCT recipient or a stem cell or donor lymphocyte infusion donor (not recorded which). It is not recorded whose cells these are; they may come from a transplant donor. The CDR3 is CATSGTSGYNEQFF. The CDR3 bases are TGTGCCACCTCCGGGACTAGCGGTTACAATGAGCAGTTCTTC.